The sequence of this TCR beta chain was determined in a study of T cell repertoires in cytomegalovirus infection. Study-level background: Selected CMV epitopes included recently identified HLA-C-restricted ones as well as well-studied HLA-B-restricted ones. CMV infection and matching HLA type were both indicated by public TCR beta signatures. Study-level points and caveats: CMV-specific TCR beta clonotypes restricted by HLA-C dominated the ex vivo response. Carriers of CMV and the relevant HLA type were discriminated by public TCR beta frequency.

The J segment lost 9 bases and the V segment lost 5 bases, leaving 17 bases of the junction unmatched. CDR1 is SGHTA and CDR2 is FQGNSA in the germline V gene. The CDR3 is made up of 17 amino acids. About this clonotype: What it recognizes is unknown. This may be a read error, as it is one base from a much larger clone.

TCRdb redid the calling of the reads with MiXCR, one entry per CDR3 protein. The sample gives approximately 910,000 distinct CDR3 sequences, about 33% of which show up once; around an eighth is in the top ten. The receptor comes from a human donor in good health (CMV status not recorded). Some clones in this sample may be carry-over from other donors' samples. This chain joins TRBV7-2 and TRBJ1-3; 9 positions match TRBD1. The specimen was cultured CD8+ T cells from PBMCs, collected from culture after CMV antigen stimulation. The CDR3 bases are TGTGCCAGCAGCCCGGACAGGGGAAACTTCGTTCGAATCACCATATATTTT. Translated: CASSPDRGNFVRITIYF.